Reported below is one TCR beta chain. The data were taken from a study of control samples from healthy donors and cancer patients. Profiled with immunoSEQ multiplex PCR; TCRdb holds only in-frame clones, not every one. Of around 150,000 clones in the sample, approximately 94% are singletons; the top ten hold 13% to 15%. The V end lost 3 bases, the J end lost 6 bases, and 16 bases lay between the germline ends. CDR3 length: 15 residues. CDR1 and CDR2 from the germline V gene are SGHNT and YYREEE (reference sequence). The sequenced sample was PBMCs. The source is a man between 60 and 75 years old with colorectal cancer. J is TRBJ2-1 and V is TRBV5-4; TRBD2 is a possible D gene (6 bases). CDR3 in DNA: TGTGCCAGCAGCTCCCGCCGGGAGCTAGCCAATGAGCAGTTCTTC. Translated, it gives CASSSRRELANEQFF.